Listed below are T cell receptor beta chains from one sample, sequenced in a study of blood T cell repertoires in COVID-19. Here immunoSEQ multiplex PCR was the method, and the copy in TCRdb shows in-frame clones only, minus some. The data show about 260,000 clones, with 80% to 90% seen just once and 2% to 3% held by the top ten. Sequenced sample: PBMCs or T cells enriched from blood (not recorded which). The origin of the receptors is a young woman who had recovered from COVID-19. The CDR3 runs from the conserved cysteine through the conserved F or W. Fields, in order: D gene, J gene, V gene, CDR3 length, clone size, CDR3 protein, CDR3 DNA. The D gene is left open where the match is weak. Clone size is stated in some rows and not others, as once, few, many or a class when expanded.

d_gene: .
j_gene: TRBJ2-7
v_gene: TRBV19
len: 15
abundance: few
CDR3aa: CASSIQGGASYEQYF
CDR3nt: TGTGCCAGTAGTATACAGGGGGGCGCCTCCTACGAGCAGTACTTC

d_gene: TRBD2
j_gene: TRBJ2-2
v_gene: TRBV16
len: 16
abundance: .
CDR3aa: CASSQSRGFPTGELFF
CDR3nt: TGTGCCAGCAGCCAATCGCGGGGGTTTCCCACCGGGGAGCTGTTTTTT

d_gene: .
j_gene: TRBJ2-3
v_gene: TRBV4-2
len: 16
abundance: .
CDR3aa: CASSQERVLPSDTQYF
CDR3nt: TGTGCCAGCAGCCAAGAGCGGGTGCTACCGTCGGATACGCAGTATTTT

d_gene: .
j_gene: TRBJ1-4
v_gene: TRBV9
len: 12
abundance: .
CDR3aa: CASSVEGGELFF
CDR3nt: TGTGCCAGCAGCGTAGAAGGCGGTGAACTGTTTTTT

d_gene: TRBD1
j_gene: TRBJ2-1
v_gene: TRBV5-1
len: 16
abundance: .
CDR3aa: CASSLEGTGGLTEQFF
CDR3nt: TGCGCCAGCAGCTTGGAGGGGACAGGGGGCTTGACTGAGCAGTTCTTC

d_gene: TRBD2
j_gene: TRBJ2-7
v_gene: TRBV29-1
len: 13
abundance: .
CDR3aa: CSVEVGGAYEQYF
CDR3nt: TGCAGCGTTGAGGTCGGGGGGGCCTACGAGCAGTACTTC

d_gene: TRBD1
j_gene: TRBJ1-1
v_gene: TRBV7-8
len: 14
abundance: .
CDR3aa: CASSPTQGLSEAFF
CDR3nt: TGTGCCAGCAGCCCGACACAGGGGTTGTCGGAAGCTTTCTTT

d_gene: .
j_gene: TRBJ2-7
v_gene: TRBV5-1
len: 14
abundance: few
CDR3aa: CASSLGSGEYEQYF
CDR3nt: TGCGCCAGCAGCTTGGGATCCGGGGAATACGAGCAGTACTTC

d_gene: .
j_gene: TRBJ2-1
v_gene: TRBV12-3/TRBV12-4
len: 13
abundance: .
CDR3aa: CASSLGLINEQFF
CDR3nt: TGTGCCAGCAGTCTTGGACTGATCAATGAGCAGTTCTTC

d_gene: .
j_gene: TRBJ1-5
v_gene: TRBV25-1
len: 15
abundance: .
CDR3aa: CASSAQGDSNQPQHF
CDR3nt: TGTGCCAGCAGTGCACAGGGAGATAGCAATCAGCCCCAGCATTTT

d_gene: TRBD2
j_gene: TRBJ2-2
v_gene: TRBV7-8
len: 16
abundance: .
CDR3aa: CASSPRTSGGTGELFF
CDR3nt: TGTGCCAGCAGCCCACGGACTAGCGGGGGGACCGGGGAGCTGTTTTTT

d_gene: .
j_gene: TRBJ1-5
v_gene: TRBV10-3
len: 14
abundance: .
CDR3aa: CAISGGGSNQPQHF
CDR3nt: TGTGCCATCAGCGGAGGAGGCTCCAATCAGCCCCAGCATTTT

d_gene: .
j_gene: TRBJ2-3
v_gene: TRBV5-6
len: 13
abundance: .
CDR3aa: CASHLARADTQYF
CDR3nt: TGTGCCAGCCACCTCGCTCGGGCAGATACGCAGTATTTT

d_gene: .
j_gene: TRBJ1-4
v_gene: TRBV2
len: 16
abundance: .
CDR3aa: CASTIGTSEPHEKLFF
CDR3nt: TGTGCCAGCACTATAGGGACATCTGAGCCCCATGAAAAACTGTTTTTT

d_gene: .
j_gene: TRBJ2-2
v_gene: TRBV6-6
len: 16
abundance: .
CDR3aa: CASSYRTVTNTGELFF
CDR3nt: TGTGCCAGCAGTTACCGGACAGTAACGAACACCGGGGAGCTGTTTTTT

d_gene: TRBD1
j_gene: TRBJ2-7
v_gene: TRBV27
len: 16
abundance: .
CDR3aa: CASSLSRTGDPYEQYF
CDR3nt: TGTGCCAGCAGTTTATCCCGGACAGGGGACCCCTACGAGCAGTACTTC

d_gene: TRBD1
j_gene: TRBJ1-5
v_gene: TRBV13
len: 13
abundance: .
CDR3aa: CASSYQGGQPQHF
CDR3nt: TGTGCCAGCAGCTACCAGGGGGGTCAGCCCCAGCATTTT

d_gene: .
j_gene: TRBJ2-7
v_gene: TRBV3-1/TRBV3-2
len: 13
abundance: .
CDR3aa: CASRSDQRDEQYF
CDR3nt: TGTGCCAGCAGGTCGGATCAACGGGACGAGCAGTACTTC

d_gene: .
j_gene: TRBJ1-2
v_gene: TRBV16
len: 15
abundance: .
CDR3aa: CASSPTGEYNYGYTF
CDR3nt: TGTGCCAGCAGCCCGACCGGGGAATATAACTATGGCTACACCTTC

d_gene: .
j_gene: TRBJ2-3
v_gene: TRBV6-5
len: 12
abundance: .
CDR3aa: CASNRVTDTQYF
CDR3nt: TGTGCCAGCAACCGGGTCACAGATACGCAGTATTTT

d_gene: TRBD1
j_gene: TRBJ2-2
v_gene: TRBV15
len: 16
abundance: .
CDR3aa: CATSGGQGEHTGELFF
CDR3nt: TGTGCCACCAGCGGTGGACAGGGGGAACACACCGGGGAGCTGTTTTTT

d_gene: .
j_gene: TRBJ2-3
v_gene: TRBV5-1
len: 14
abundance: .
CDR3aa: CASSLETATDTQYF
CDR3nt: TGCGCCAGCAGCTTGGAGACAGCCACAGATACGCAGTATTTT

d_gene: .
j_gene: TRBJ1-6
v_gene: TRBV25-1
len: 13
abundance: .
CDR3aa: CASSGVGLSPLHF
CDR3nt: TGTGCCAGCAGTGGTGTGGGGCTTTCACCCCTCCACTTT

d_gene: .
j_gene: TRBJ1-1
v_gene: TRBV29-1
len: 16
abundance: .
CDR3aa: CSVEDRPPGYNTEAFF
CDR3nt: TGCAGCGTTGAAGATCGCCCTCCGGGGTATAACACTGAAGCTTTCTTT

d_gene: TRBD1
j_gene: TRBJ2-1
v_gene: TRBV6-5
len: 15
abundance: .
CDR3aa: CASSSTGVGYNEQFF
CDR3nt: TGTGCCAGCAGTAGCACAGGGGTCGGCTACAATGAGCAGTTCTTC

d_gene: .
j_gene: TRBJ2-7
v_gene: TRBV19
len: 12
abundance: .
CDR3aa: CASSIDPRRQYF
CDR3nt: TGTGCCAGTAGTATAGATCCGAGGAGACAGTACTTC

d_gene: .
j_gene: TRBJ2-1
v_gene: TRBV5-1
len: 19
abundance: .
CDR3aa: CASSPGRTKLGAFYNEQFF
CDR3nt: TGCGCCAGCAGCCCTGGCCGGACCAAATTAGGGGCCTTTTACAATGAGCAGTTCTTC

d_gene: .
j_gene: TRBJ1-3
v_gene: TRBV4-1
len: 15
abundance: .
CDR3aa: CASSQPIRGGNTIYF
CDR3nt: TGCGCCAGCAGCCAACCCATAAGGGGAGGAAACACCATATATTTT